Here is one T cell receptor beta chain with its context. Here immunoSEQ multiplex PCR was the method, and the copy in TCRdb shows in-frame clones only, minus some. The sample includes over 55,000 clones, roughly 77% of them seen just once. V was cut by 2 bases and J by 2 bases, with 20 bases left in between. The length of the CDR3 is 17 residues. The germline V gene encodes CDR1 SGHDT and CDR2 YYEEEE. This sample is drawn from a study of blood T cell repertoires in COVID-19. Overall study context: T cells, B-cell-depleted T cells, or PBMCs provided the cDNA or gDNA that served as material.

This sequence originates from a woman in her seventies with acute or convalescent COVID-19. Sequencing was carried out using peripheral blood. This chain links TRBV5-6 with TRBJ2-7; possible D gene TRBD2, 5 bases. This CDR3 is CASSLSVKSGATYEQYF. The CDR3 region has the DNA TGTGCCAGCAGCTTATCCGTGAAGAGCGGAGCAACCTACGAGCAGTACTTC.